Listed below are T cell receptor beta chains from one sample, sequenced in a study of Ad26.COV2.S vaccination and SARS-CoV-2 variants. Generated by immunoSEQ multiplex PCR, the TCRdb table keeps only in-frame clones and is missing some. The sample consists of 400,000 or so clones, less than 90% of them appearing once. The specimen comprised peripheral blood, sampled in a trial of Ad26.COV2.S vaccine versus placebo. The source of these receptors is a person aged 18 to 59 who received the Ad26.COV2.S COVID-19 vaccine or a placebo. Each CDR3 is given with its conserved first and last residue. The order of the fields is J gene, D gene, clone size, V gene, CDR3 protein, CDR3 DNA. D genes are given only for firm matches. Not all rows give a size; the values are once, few, many and, for expanded clones, a class.

>TRBJ2-5|TRBD1|.|TRBV5-1
CASSLEGAQQETQYF
TGCGCCAGCAGCTTGGAGGGGGCTCAACAAGAGACCCAGTACTTC
>TRBJ1-5|TRBD1|.|TRBV24-1
CARRDSHQPQHF
TGTGCCAGAAGGGACAGCCATCAGCCCCAGCATTTT
>TRBJ1-2|.|.|TRBV5-1
CASSSDGGRGSYGYTF
TGCGCCAGCAGCTCCGATGGGGGGAGGGGAAGCTATGGCTACACCTTC
>TRBJ1-2|.|once|TRBV5-1
CASSPGQGGYTF
TGCGCCAGCAGCCCGGGACAAGGTGGCTACACCTTC
>TRBJ2-1|TRBD1|.|TRBV6-5
CASLSDRGRNEQFF
TGTGCCAGCCTCTCGGACAGGGGGCGCAATGAGCAGTTCTTC
>TRBJ2-5|.|once|TRBV7-9
CASSLVGNQETQYF
TGTGCCAGCAGCTTAGTAGGGAATCAAGAGACCCAGTACTTC
>TRBJ2-1|TRBD2|.|TRBV19
CASSSLGTSGADEQFF
TGTGCCAGTAGTTCGCTTGGGACTAGCGGGGCTGATGAGCAGTTCTTC
>TRBJ1-5|TRBD1|.|TRBV2
CASREGQPVYQPQHF
TGTGCCAGCAGAGAGGGACAGCCAGTTTATCAGCCCCAGCATTTT
>TRBJ1-2|TRBD1|.|TRBV2
CASSGPGQGRDGYTF
TGTGCCAGCAGTGGTCCGGGACAGGGAAGGGATGGCTACACCTTC
>TRBJ1-2|TRBD1|.|TRBV7-2
CASRYSTGVGGYTF
TGTGCCAGCAGGTATTCAACAGGGGTTGGCGGCTACACCTTC
>TRBJ2-6|.|.|TRBV6-5
CASRPGGAGANVLTF
TGTGCCAGCAGGCCGGGGGGCGCTGGGGCCAACGTCCTGACTTTC
>TRBJ2-7|.|once|TRBV5-1
CASSLHRTTPSYEQYF
TGCGCCAGCAGCTTGCATAGGACTACACCCTCCTACGAGCAGTACTTC
>TRBJ2-7|TRBD2|.|TRBV11-2
CASSPFVVVAGVYEQYF
TGTGCCAGCAGCCCTTTCGTAGTTGTGGCGGGGGTCTACGAGCAGTACTTC
>TRBJ2-1|TRBD2|.|TRBV12-5
CASGFSGGSYNEQFF
TGTGCTAGTGGCTTCTCGGGAGGGTCCTACAATGAGCAGTTCTTC
>TRBJ1-4|.|.|TRBV10-3
CAISERKGEKLFF
TGTGCCATCAGTGAAAGGAAGGGGGAAAAACTGTTTTTT
>TRBJ2-1|.|once|TRBV19
CASSIEAGNEQFF
TGTGCCAGTAGTATAGAAGCGGGCAATGAGCAGTTCTTC
>TRBJ1-2|TRBD1|.|TRBV5-4
CASSYGQGDYYGYTF
TGTGCCAGCAGCTATGGACAGGGGGATTACTATGGCTACACCTTC
>TRBJ2-7|.|.|TRBV3-1/TRBV3-2
CASSLVAESSYEQYF
TGTGCCAGCAGCCTCGTGGCCGAGAGCTCCTACGAGCAGTACTTC
>TRBJ2-7|.|.|TRBV10-1
CASSASSYEQYF
TGCGCCAGCAGTGCGAGTTCCTACGAGCAGTACTTC
>TRBJ1-2|.|once|TRBV10-3
CAIRVEDAANYGYTF
TGTGCCATCAGGGTGGAGGACGCCGCTAACTATGGCTACACCTTC
>TRBJ2-7|.|.|TRBV4-3
CASSQGRGDPYEQYF
TGCGCCAGCAGCCAAGGGAGAGGGGACCCCTACGAGCAGTACTTC
>TRBJ2-7|TRBD2|.|TRBV5-4
CASSFIGGGAREQYF
TGTGCCAGCAGCTTTATCGGCGGGGGGGCAAGAGAGCAGTACTTC
>TRBJ1-2|.|.|TRBV19
CASSIGSGLYGYTF
TGTGCCAGTAGTATAGGCTCAGGGCTCTATGGCTACACCTTC
>TRBJ1-1|.|once|TRBV19
CASSTDQNTEAFF
TGTGCCAGTAGTACAGACCAGAACACTGAAGCTTTCTTT
>TRBJ2-1|.|.|TRBV6-5
CASSYGGVNNEQFF
TGTGCCAGCAGTTACGGGGGAGTAAACAATGAGCAGTTCTTC
>TRBJ2-7|.|.|TRBV11-2
CASSLPWLGNEQYF
TGTGCCAGCAGCTTACCATGGTTGGGTAACGAGCAGTACTTC
>TRBJ1-2|.|.|TRBV18
CASSPEATVYGYTF
TGTGCCAGCTCACCAGAGGCCACGGTCTATGGCTACACCTTC
>TRBJ2-2|.|.|TRBV27
CASQPDSDFTGELFF
TGTGCCAGCCAACCCGACAGCGACTTCACCGGGGAGCTGTTTTTT
>TRBJ2-5|TRBD2|.|TRBV7-6
CASSFSGGEIGETQYF
TGTGCCAGCAGCTTTAGCGGGGGTGAGATTGGTGAGACCCAGTACTTC
>TRBJ2-2|TRBD2|.|TRBV2
CASSEGGRGATGELFF
TGTGCCAGCAGTGAAGGAGGGAGGGGAGCAACCGGGGAGCTGTTTTTT
>TRBJ1-2|.|.|TRBV18
CASSAGADYGYTF
TGTGCCAGCTCAGCGGGGGCGGACTATGGCTACACCTTC
>TRBJ2-2|.|.|TRBV11-2
CASSLDPLRGATGELFF
TGTGCCAGCAGCTTAGATCCCCTCCGGGGGGCCACCGGGGAGCTGTTTTTT
>TRBJ2-7|.|.|TRBV5-1
CARDQGGFDEQYF
TGCGCCAGGGACCAGGGGGGTTTCGACGAGCAGTACTTC
>TRBJ2-3|TRBD2|few|TRBV6-2/TRBV6-3
CASSRAGSSTDTQYF
TGTGCCAGCAGTCGAGCGGGGAGTAGCACAGATACGCAGTATTTT
>TRBJ1-1|.|.|TRBV6-1
CASSEQGEAFF
TGTGCCAGCAGTGAACAGGGTGAAGCTTTCTTT
>TRBJ1-2|TRBD1|.|TRBV11-1
CASSGDRQYGYTF
TGTGCCAGCAGCGGGGACAGGCAGTATGGCTACACCTTC
>TRBJ1-2|.|few|TRBV6-5
CASILDSFYGYTF
TGTGCCAGCATCCTGGACAGCTTCTATGGCTACACCTTC
>TRBJ1-4|.|.|TRBV21-1
CASSKLQGKSESVSNEKLFF
TGTGCCAGCAGCAAACTGCAGGGTAAAAGCGAGAGTGTTAGTAATGAAAAACTGTTTTTT
>TRBJ2-3|TRBD2|.|TRBV3-1/TRBV3-2
CASSQVSGLAATDTQYF
TGTGCCAGCAGCCAAGTCTCTGGACTAGCGGCCACAGATACGCAGTATTTT
>TRBJ1-2|.|.|TRBV10-3
CAISEDSSGGYTF
TGTGCCATCAGTGAGGACAGCTCTGGGGGCTACACCTTC
>TRBJ1-2|TRBD1|.|TRBV12-3/TRBV12-4
CASSFRGQPGYTF
TGTGCCAGCAGTTTTAGGGGACAGCCTGGCTACACCTTC
>TRBJ2-6|.|.|TRBV5-1
CASSLKSSGANVLTF
TGCGCCAGCAGCTTGAAGTCCTCTGGGGCCAACGTCCTGACTTTC